This T cell receptor beta chain was observed in a study of blood T cells in healthy people across ages. Broader study findings: Higher diversity, along with more naive CD4+ cells, distinguished long-lived donors from aged donors. Per million T cells, TCR beta diversity dropped roughly linearly as age increased.

A J-beta primer mix and a sample-barcoded 5' primer were used in a second PCR of roughly 6 to 11 cycles. TCRdb re-analysed the 5' RACE reads in MiXCR, keeping a single row per CDR3 protein. The sample yields almost 1 million distinct CDR3 sequences, roughly half seen once. In the case of this clonotype: Its specificity is unknown.

The germline gives CDR1 SGHAT, CDR2 FQNNGV. Trimming cost V 1 base and J 5 bases, with 12 bases left between them. This CDR3 is 15 amino acids long. The clonotype comes from a woman in her fifties or sixties in good health. The genes are TRBV11-2 and TRBJ2-1, with D possibly called TRBD1 or TRBD2 (5 bases each). The sample consisted of blood. The CDR3 region is CASSLVATANNEQFF. In nucleotides, the CDR3 is TGTGCCAGCAGCTTAGTAGCGACAGCTAACAATGAGCAGTTCTTC.